These 18 T cell receptor beta chains came from one sample sequenced in a study of cytomegalovirus exposure and HLA in healthy donors (dated by TCRdb to about 2017). Library preparation was by the immunoSEQ multiplex PCR assay. A mixture of 60 forward primers for TCR Vbeta segments and 13 reverse primers for TCR Jbeta segments was used in the multiplex PCR. This immuneACCESS table, as held by TCRdb, lists in-frame sequences with V and J called but not all clones. Of the missing ones, under half trace to an unresolved V gene in checked studies; the others have no known cause. The sample contains approximately 160,000 clones, roughly four fifths of them found a single time. Clones ranked in the top ten supply around 4.1% of the sample. Input material: PBMCs. The receptors were sampled from a man in his fifties in good health and CMV-seropositive.

The V call is TRBV28, the J call TRBJ1-5, with 9 bases aligning to TRBD1. This CDR3 comprises 14 residues. With V trimmed by 6 bases and J by 5 bases, 5 bases remained unmatched. Germline assignment: CDR1 MDHEN and CDR2 SYDVKM. The CDR3 loop reads CASRTGGLYQPQHF. CDR3 nucleotides: TGTGCCAGCAGAACAGGGGGCTTATATCAGCCCCAGCATTTT.

The rearrangement links TRBV11-2 to TRBJ1-4; possible D gene TRBD1, 6 bases. The CDR3 covers 15 residues. Per the germline V gene, CDR1 is SGHAT and CDR2 is FQNNGV. The ends were cut back, 5 bases at V and 7 bases at J, with 17 bases in the middle. CDR3 in DNA: TGTGCCAGCAGCCTAATAACAGGGCGGAGTGAAAAACTGTTTTTT. Its translation is CASSLITGRSEKLFF.

The rearrangement joins TRBV5-8 to TRBJ1-5; no clear D. V dropped 0 bases and J dropped 3 bases, with 7 bases sitting between them. Germline V CDR1 and CDR2: SGHTS, YDEGEE. This CDR3 has 14 residues. CDR3 nucleotides: TGTGCCAGCAGCTTGGGAGGGTTCAATCAGCCCCAGCATTTT. Residues: CASSLGGFNQPQHF.

The V and J genes are TRBV27 and TRBJ2-5; 7 bases agree with TRBD1. Trimming took 0 bases from V and 4 from J; bases not matched to a gene: 8. Germline V gene lookup returns CDR1 MNHEY and CDR2 SMNVEV (reference sequence). The CDR3 totals 16 residues. CDR3 DNA sequence: TGTGCCAGCAGTTTATCGTTTAAGGGGGCCTCAGAGACCCAGTACTTC. This encodes CASSLSFKGASETQYF.

The V call is TRBV5-1, the J call TRBJ1-2, with 9 bases fitting TRBD1. Germline CDR1 and CDR2: SGHRS and YFSETQ. The V gene end was trimmed by 3 bases and the J gene end by 6 bases; junction bases not matched to a gene: 3. There are 13 residues in the CDR3. The CDR3 region has the DNA TGCGCCAGCAGCTATACAGGGGGCGATGGCTACACCTTC. Protein: CASSYTGGDGYTF.

The V call is TRBV28, the J call TRBJ1-3; D might be TRBD1 (6 bases). The germline V and J ends were trimmed by 3 bases and 6 bases, with 21 bases remaining between them. The length of the CDR3 is 17 residues. Germline V CDR1 and CDR2: MDHEN, SYDVKM. The CDR3 region is CASSLGDIRSSLNTIYF. The CDR3 DNA reads as TGTGCCAGCAGTTTGGGGGACATAAGGAGTTCTCTAAACACCATATATTTT.

V gene TRBV7-9 combines with J gene TRBJ2-1; tentative D call: TRBD2 (5 bases). Looked up from germline, CDR1 is SEHNR and CDR2 is FQNEAQ (reference sequence). Trimming shortened V by 5 bases and J by 0 bases, and 11 bases separated the two germline ends. This CDR3 region has 15 residues. CDR3 in DNA: TGTGCCAGCAGCCCCCCCGGGAACTCCTACAATGAGCAGTTCTTC. Amino acid sequence: CASSPPGNSYNEQFF.

V gene TRBV30 combines with J gene TRBJ1-3; D call uncertain. Germline V CDR1 and CDR2: GTSNPN, SVGIG (reference sequence). V gave up 4 bases and J gave up 1 base, with 11 bases separating them. The CDR3 is 14 residues long. CDR3 DNA: TGTGCCTGGACCACTTTGGTGTCTGGAAACACCATATATTTT. Translation gives CAWTTLVSGNTIYF.

This clone was seen a single time. The chain couples TRBV6-5 to TRBJ1-1; D uncertain. Trimming took off 0 bases at V and 1 base at J, with 6 bases between the two ends. The CDR3 length is 14 residues. In germline, CDR1 is MNHEY, CDR2 SVGAGI. In DNA, the CDR3 is TGTGCCAGCAGTTACTCAGAGAAGAACACTGAAGCTTTCTTT. Protein product: CASSYSEKNTEAFF.

J is TRBJ2-3 and V is TRBV30; 8 nucleotides align to TRBD2. CDR3 length equals 13 residues. V shed 2 bases and J 5 bases; nucleotides not matched to a gene: 3. From germline, CDR1 is GTSNPN and CDR2 SVGIG (reference sequence). In DNA form, the CDR3 reads TGTGCCTGGAGTAGCGGGAGTCGAGATACGCAGTATTTT. It specifies CAWSSGSRDTQYF.

The genes are TRBV6-5 and TRBJ2-2, with 7 bases fitting TRBD2. CDR1 MNHEY and CDR2 SVGAGI come from the germline V gene. The J segment lost 3 bases and the V segment lost 8 bases, leaving 6 bases of the junction unmatched. The CDR3 has 14 residues. The CDR3 reads CASAAGADTGELFF. CDR3 in DNA: TGTGCCAGCGCGGCGGGAGCTGACACCGGGGAGCTGTTTTTT.

V and J are TRBV7-2 and TRBJ1-1; TRBD1 matches 8 bases. The CDR3 has 15 amino acids. CDR1 is SGHTA, CDR2 FQGNSA, per germline. The V gene end was trimmed by 4 bases and the J gene end by 2 bases; junction bases not matched to a gene: 6. The CDR3: CASSSTQGANTEAFF. In DNA, the CDR3 is TGTGCCAGCAGCTCCACCCAGGGGGCCAACACTGAAGCTTTCTTT.

This sequence joins TRBV21-1 and TRBJ1-2. TRBV21-1 counts as a pseudogene. The CDR3 length is 13 residues. The DNA for the CDR3 is TGTGCCAGCAGCAAAGTCGACCGGAGGGGCTACACCTTC. Residues: CASSKVDRRGYTF.

This clone turned up a few times. This chain connects TRBV7-9 to TRBJ1-5; D may be TRBD1 (5 bases). The ends were cut back, 1 base at V and 2 bases at J, with 9 bases in the middle. Germline V gene sequence: CDR1 SEHNR, CDR2 FQNEAQ (reference sequence). This CDR3 is 15 amino acids long. The CDR3 spells CASSLEGYGNQPQHF. The DNA of the CDR3 is TGTGCCAGCAGCTTAGAGGGGTACGGCAATCAGCCCCAGCATTTT.

V is TRBV7-9 and J is TRBJ1-2, with 12 bases that match TRBD1. The CDR3 runs 15 residues. J was trimmed by 6 bases and V by 6 bases; bases with no gene match: 8. Germline CDR1 reads SEHNR; CDR2 reads FQNEAQ (reference sequence). CDR3 in amino acids: CASRPGTGGADGYTF. CDR3 nucleotides: TGTGCCAGCAGGCCCGGGACAGGGGGCGCGGATGGCTACACCTTC.

This chain uses TRBV7-6 with TRBJ2-7; TRBD1 might be the D (5 bases). This CDR3 is 12 amino acids long. V gave up 5 bases and J gave up 4 bases, with 9 bases separating them. CDR1 and CDR2 (germline): SGHVS, FNYEAQ. In nucleotides, the CDR3 is TGTGCCAGCAGCACGACAGCTTACGAGCAGTACTTC. Protein product: CASSTTAYEQYF. The entire variable domain, with the rest obtained from reference TRBV7-6 and TRBJ2-7, is as follows: GAGVSQSPRYKVTKRGQDVALRCDPISGHVSLYWYRQALGQGPEFLTYFNYEAQQDKSGLPNDRFSAERPEGSISTLTIQRTEQRDSAMYRCASSTTAYEQYFGPGTRLTVT.

As regards this clone: At the DNA level, this CDR3 is encoded by other sequences in the same sample as well. The chain joins TRBV20-1 to TRBJ1-1; weak D call: TRBD1 (5 bases). The CDR3 totals 11 residues. Germline CDR1 reads DFQATT; CDR2 reads SNEGSKA (reference sequence). The V end was cut by 1 base, the J end by 6 bases, with 6 bases between. The CDR3 here is CSARGQPEAFF. The DNA for the CDR3 is TGCAGTGCTAGAGGACAGCCTGAAGCTTTCTTT.

V is TRBV6-5 and J is TRBJ2-7; TRBD2 might be the D (6 bases). Germline V gene data show CDR1 as MNHEY and CDR2 as SVGAGI. This CDR3 is built from 14 residues. The V end was cut by 5 bases, the J end by 0 bases, with 11 bases between. As DNA, the CDR3 is TGTGCCAGCAGTACTGGGGGGAGCTCCTACGAGCAGTACTTC. Its translation: CASSTGGSSYEQYF.